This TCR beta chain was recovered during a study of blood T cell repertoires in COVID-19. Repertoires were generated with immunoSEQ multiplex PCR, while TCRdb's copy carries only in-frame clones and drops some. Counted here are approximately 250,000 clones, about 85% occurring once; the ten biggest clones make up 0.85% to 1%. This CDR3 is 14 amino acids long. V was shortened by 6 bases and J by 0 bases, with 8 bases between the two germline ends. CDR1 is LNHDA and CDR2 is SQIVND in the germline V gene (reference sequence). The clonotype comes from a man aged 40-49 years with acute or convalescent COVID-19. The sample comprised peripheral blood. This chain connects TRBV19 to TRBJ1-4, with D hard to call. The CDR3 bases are TGTGCCAGTAGGAGGATTGCAACTAATGAAAAACTGTTTTTT. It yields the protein CASRRIATNEKLFF.